The 19 T cell receptor beta chains in this list originate from one sample, sequenced in a study of PD-1 blockade in classical Hodgkin lymphoma. Sequenced by immunoSEQ multiplex PCR; TCRdb stores in-frame clones only, minus some. The sample yields tens of thousands of clones, under 95% seen once. The time point is: cycle 4 day 1 (C4D1), after about 6 weeks of nivolumab. After autologous stem cell transplantation all patients relapsed, and prior brentuximab vedotin exposure differed between cohorts. Sequenced here: peripheral blood mononuclear cells (PBMCs), sampled before the fourth cycle of nivolumab. The receptors originated from a human donor with classical Hodgkin lymphoma.

About this clone: The same CDR3 also results from other DNA sequences found in this sample. The chain joins TRBV5-5 to TRBJ1-1; D unresolved. Germline CDR1 reads SGHKS; CDR2 reads YYEKEE (reference sequence). The V end lost 0 bases, the J end lost 4 bases, and 7 bases lay between the germline ends. The CDR3 has 13 residues. The CDR3 nucleotides read TGTGCCAGCAGCTTGGGAGTTGGCACTGAAGCTTTCTTT. Protein product: CASSLGVGTEAFF.

The gene calls are TRBV19 and TRBJ1-3; no clear D. V was clipped by 5 bases and J by 0 bases, with 14 bases between them. This CDR3 comprises 16 residues. Germline CDR1 reads LNHDA; CDR2 reads SQIVND (reference sequence). CDR3 in amino acids: CASSGPRTDSGNTIYF. CDR3 in DNA: TGTGCCAGTAGTGGCCCCAGGACGGACTCTGGAAACACCATATATTTT.

This chain uses TRBV7-9 with TRBJ2-2; no clear D. V dropped 3 bases and J dropped 5 bases, with 1 base sitting between them. This CDR3 has 11 residues. Germline assignment: CDR1 SEHNR and CDR2 FQNEAQ (reference sequence). The CDR3, as DNA: TGTGCCAGCAGCTTGACCGGGGAGCTGTTTTTT. Translated: CASSLTGELFF.

In its sample, this clone was seen once. The genes are TRBV11-2 and TRBJ2-1; D is ambiguous. The CDR3 is 12 residues long. Germline V gene sequence: CDR1 SGHAT, CDR2 FQNNGV. Trimming shortened V by 5 bases and J by 4 bases, and 6 bases separated the two germline ends. This chain's CDR3 is CASSPGYNEQFF. In DNA, the CDR3 is TGTGCCAGCAGCCCGGGTTACAATGAGCAGTTCTTC.

The genes are TRBV19 and TRBJ1-1; tentative D call: TRBD1 (5 bases). Germline V gene data show CDR1 as LNHDA and CDR2 as SQIVND (reference sequence). This CDR3 contains 14 residues. V lost 3 bases, J lost 0 bases, and 8 bases lay in between. CDR3 coding DNA: TGTGCCAGTAGTATTGGACAACTGAACACTGAAGCTTTCTTT. Amino acids: CASSIGQLNTEAFF.

This clone was seen only a few times. The J gene is TRBJ1-1, the V gene TRBV30; 9 positions agree with TRBD1. The germline CDR1 and CDR2 sequences are GTSNPN and SVGIG (reference sequence). The CDR3 runs 18 residues. Trimming at V came to 0 bases and at J to 4 bases, leaving 15 bases not matched to a gene. CDR3 residues: CAWSVLVFRTDRGTEAFF. CDR3 bases: TGTGCCTGGAGTGTACTAGTTTTCCGAACGGACAGGGGCACTGAAGCTTTCTTT.

The rearrangement links TRBV7-9 to TRBJ1-2; 9 nucleotides match TRBD1. The CDR3 extends over 15 amino acids. CDR1 SEHNR and CDR2 FQNEAQ come from the germline V gene (reference sequence). J gave up 6 bases and V 5 bases, and 10 bases lay outside the gene matches. The CDR3 DNA reads TGTGCCAGCAGCCCACCCTGGACAGGGGCCGATGGCTACACCTTC. Translation: CASSPPWTGADGYTF.

The CDR3 coding sequence is TGTGCCAGCAGCTCTAAACCGGGCAACATGAACACTGAAGCTTTCTTT. This translates into CASSSKPGNMNTEAFF. The chain carries TRBV7-9 and TRBJ1-1; D is unresolved. Germline V gives CDR1 SEHNR, CDR2 FQNEAQ (reference sequence). CDR3 size: 16 residues. V dropped 4 bases and J dropped 0 bases, with 15 bases sitting between them.

V gene TRBV27 combines with J gene TRBJ1-6; perhaps TRBD1 as D (6 bases). CDR3 length: 14 residues. Deletions cut 3 bases from V and 7 bases from J, with 10 bases between. The germline gives CDR1 MNHEY, CDR2 SMNVEV (reference sequence). In nucleotides, the CDR3 is TGTGCCAGCAGTTTCAGGGGACCCAATTCACCCCTCCACTTT. Its protein product is CASSFRGPNSPLHF.

With respect to this clone: The same CDR3 is also encoded by other DNA sequences in this sample. This rearrangement joins TRBV30 to TRBJ1-2; perhaps TRBD1 as D (5 bases). Germline values: CDR1 GTSNPN, CDR2 SVGIG (reference sequence). The CDR3 length is 16 residues. Trimming left V 5 bases short and J 5 bases short, with 24 bases between. CDR3 coding DNA: TGTGCCTGGGGGGGAAGAGTGAAAACGAAGGGTTATGGCTACACCTTC. This sequence encodes CAWGGRVKTKGYGYTF.

The genes are TRBV27 and TRBJ2-1, with TRBD2 identical over 13 bases. The CDR3 extends over 17 amino acids. V lost 2 bases to trimming and J lost 6 bases; unmatched junction nucleotides: 7. In germline, CDR1 is MNHEY, CDR2 SMNVEV (reference sequence). The CDR3 region is CASSLGYGLAGVNEQFF. DNA of the CDR3: TGTGCCAGCAGTTTAGGATACGGACTAGCGGGGGTCAATGAGCAGTTCTTC.

This sequence joins TRBV15 and TRBJ2-7; 10 bases align to TRBD2. The V segment lost 0 bases and the J segment 3 bases; nucleotides outside the gene matches: 5. Germline-derived CDR1 and CDR2 are LNHNV and YYDKDF (reference sequence). The CDR3 extends over 16 amino acids. The CDR3 DNA follows: TGTGCCACCAGCAGAGAGGGGTCTAGCGGGGGCTACGAGCAGTACTTC. Its protein product is CATSREGSSGGYEQYF. The whole variable domain, filled in from reference TRBV15 and TRBJ2-7, reads DAMVIQNPRYQVTQFGKPVTLSCSQTLNHNVMYWYQQKSSQAPKLLFHYYDKDFNNEADTPDNFQSRRPNTSFCFLDIRSPGLGDTAMYLCATSREGSSGGYEQYFGPGTRLTVT.

This sequence joins TRBV11-2 and TRBJ2-3; 8 positions agree with TRBD1. V gave up 2 bases and J gave up 6 bases; unmatched junction bases: 19. Germline-derived CDR1 and CDR2 are SGHAT and FQNNGV. This CDR3 is built from 19 residues. As DNA, the CDR3 is TGTGCCAGCAGCTTAAGGATGGGACCAGGGGGCCTCAGGACGGATACGCAGTATTTT. Amino acid sequence: CASSLRMGPGGLRTDTQYF.

The chain joins TRBV10-3 to TRBJ1-2; D unclear. The CDR3 totals 11 residues. Germline V gene lookup returns CDR1 ENHRY and CDR2 SYGVKD. Trimming shortened V by 7 bases and J by 8 bases, and 11 bases separated the two germline ends. The CDR3 coding sequence is TGTGCCATCATGAGGCAAACGGGCTACACCTTC. Its translation: CAIMRQTGYTF.

CDR3 sequence: CASSSIGLVFNEQFF. The CDR3 DNA is TGTGCCAGCAGCTCGATCGGACTAGTTTTCAATGAGCAGTTCTTC. This chain connects TRBV11-2 to TRBJ2-1, with TRBD2 matching over 7 bases. The CDR3 is 15 residues long. The germline gives CDR1 SGHAT, CDR2 FQNNGV. The V and J ends lost 4 bases and 6 bases, in that order; junction bases with no gene match: 9.

This sequence joins TRBV6-5 and TRBJ2-7; D possibly corresponds to TRBD2 (5 bases). Trimming took off 6 bases at V and 3 bases at J, with 6 bases between the two ends. This CDR3 is built from 11 residues. The germline gives CDR1 MNHEY, CDR2 SVGAGI. The CDR3 sequence: CASREDYEQYF. Here the CDR3 DNA reads TGTGCCAGCAGGGAGGACTACGAGCAGTACTTC.

The chain joins TRBV5-1 to TRBJ2-7; the match to TRBD1 covers 7 bases. This CDR3 has 12 amino acids. Looked up from germline, CDR1 is SGHRS and CDR2 is YFSETQ. Unmatched junction bases numbered 3, after V lost 5 bases and J lost 4 bases. The CDR3, as DNA: TGCGCCAGCAGACAGGGGCCTTACGAGCAGTACTTC. It is translated as CASRQGPYEQYF.

In this sample, this clone is medium-sized. The chain joins TRBV7-6 to TRBJ2-7, with 8 bases that match TRBD1. The CDR3 runs to 16 residues. J was trimmed by 1 base and V by 8 bases; bases with no gene match: 13. The germline V gene has CDR1 SGHVS and CDR2 FNYEAQ. The CDR3 sequence: CASCPLAGQVSYEQYF. The CDR3 bases are TGTGCCAGCTGCCCCCTCGCGGGACAGGTTTCCTACGAGCAGTACTTC.

The chain combines TRBV5-1 with TRBJ2-3; 8 bases fit TRBD1. V shed 4 bases, J shed 3 bases, and the junction held 4 bases outside the gene matches. This CDR3 spans 14 amino acids. CDR1 is SGHRS and CDR2 is YFSETQ in the germline V gene. The CDR3 region is CASSPGQGTDTQYF. Written as DNA, the CDR3 is TGCGCCAGCAGCCCTGGACAGGGAACAGATACGCAGTATTTT.